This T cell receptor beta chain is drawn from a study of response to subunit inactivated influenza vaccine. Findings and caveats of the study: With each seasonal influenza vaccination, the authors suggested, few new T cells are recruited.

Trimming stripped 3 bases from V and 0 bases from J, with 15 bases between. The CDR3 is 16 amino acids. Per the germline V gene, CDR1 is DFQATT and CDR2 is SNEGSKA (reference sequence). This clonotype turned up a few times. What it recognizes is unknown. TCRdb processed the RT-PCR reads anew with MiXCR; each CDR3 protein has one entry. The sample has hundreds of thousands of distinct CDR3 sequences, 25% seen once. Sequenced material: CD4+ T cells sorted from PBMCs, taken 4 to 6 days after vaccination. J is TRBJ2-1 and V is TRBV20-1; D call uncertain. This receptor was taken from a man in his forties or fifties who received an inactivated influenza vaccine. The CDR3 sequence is CSASTLGRSSYNEQFF. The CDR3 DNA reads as TGCAGTGCTAGTACCTTGGGCAGGAGCTCCTACAATGAGCAGTTCTTC.